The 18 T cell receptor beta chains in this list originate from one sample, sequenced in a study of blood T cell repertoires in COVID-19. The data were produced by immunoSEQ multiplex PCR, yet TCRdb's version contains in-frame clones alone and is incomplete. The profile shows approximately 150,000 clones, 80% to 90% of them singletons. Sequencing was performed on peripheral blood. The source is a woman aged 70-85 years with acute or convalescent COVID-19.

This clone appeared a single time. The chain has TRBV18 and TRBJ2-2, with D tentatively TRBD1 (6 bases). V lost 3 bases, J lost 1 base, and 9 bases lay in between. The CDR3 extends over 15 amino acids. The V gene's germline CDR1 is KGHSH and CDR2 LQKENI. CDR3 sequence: CASSPLTGNTGELFF. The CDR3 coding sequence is TGTGCCAGCTCACCCTTGACAGGGAACACCGGGGAGCTGTTTTTT. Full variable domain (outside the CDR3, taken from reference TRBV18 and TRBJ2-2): NAGVMQNPRHLVRRRGQEARLRCSPMKGHSHVYWYRQLPEEGLKFMVYLQKENIIDESGMPKERFSAEFPKEGPSILRIQQVVRGDSAAYFCASSPLTGNTGELFFGEGSRLTVL.

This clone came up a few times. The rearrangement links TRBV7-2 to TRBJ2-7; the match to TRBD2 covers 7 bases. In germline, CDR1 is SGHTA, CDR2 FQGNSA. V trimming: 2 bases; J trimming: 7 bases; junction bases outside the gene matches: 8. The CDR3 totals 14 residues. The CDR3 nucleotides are TGTGCCAGCAGCTTACCAGGAAGAGCGGGGGAGCAGTACTTC. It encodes CASSLPGRAGEQYF.

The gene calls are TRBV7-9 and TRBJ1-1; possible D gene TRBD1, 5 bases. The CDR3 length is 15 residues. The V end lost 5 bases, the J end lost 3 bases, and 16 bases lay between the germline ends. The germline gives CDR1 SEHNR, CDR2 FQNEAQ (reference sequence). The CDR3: CASSLTAGPDTEAFF. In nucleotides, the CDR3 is TGTGCCAGCAGCCTCACGGCGGGGCCGGACACTGAAGCTTTCTTT.

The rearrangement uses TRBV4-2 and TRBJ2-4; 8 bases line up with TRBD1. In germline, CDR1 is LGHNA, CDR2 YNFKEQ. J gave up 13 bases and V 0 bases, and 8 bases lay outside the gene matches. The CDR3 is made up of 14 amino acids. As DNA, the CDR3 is TGTGCCAGCAGCCAAGATGGTGGCCGGGACAGGCAGTACTTC. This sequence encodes CASSQDGGRDRQYF.

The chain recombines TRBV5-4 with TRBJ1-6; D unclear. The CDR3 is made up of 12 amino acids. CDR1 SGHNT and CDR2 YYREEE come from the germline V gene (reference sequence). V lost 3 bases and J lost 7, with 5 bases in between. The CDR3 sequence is CASSSENSPLHF. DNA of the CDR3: TGTGCCAGCAGCTCGGAGAATTCACCCCTCCACTTT. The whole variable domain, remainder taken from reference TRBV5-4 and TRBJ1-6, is ETGVTQSPTHLIKTRGQQVTLRCSSQSGHNTVSWYQQALGQGPQFIFQYYREEENGRGNFPPRFSGLQFPNYSSELNVNALELDDSALYLCASSSENSPLHFGNGTRLTVT.

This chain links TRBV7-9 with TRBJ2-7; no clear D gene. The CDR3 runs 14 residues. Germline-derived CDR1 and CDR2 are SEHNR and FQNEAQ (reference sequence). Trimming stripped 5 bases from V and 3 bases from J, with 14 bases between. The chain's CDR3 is CASSPTGLIYEQYF. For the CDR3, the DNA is TGTGCCAGCAGCCCTACCGGTCTGATCTACGAGCAGTACTTC.

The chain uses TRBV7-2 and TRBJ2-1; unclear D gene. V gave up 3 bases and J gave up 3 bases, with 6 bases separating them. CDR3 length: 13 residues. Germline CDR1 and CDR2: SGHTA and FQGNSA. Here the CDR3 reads CASSFSGYNEQFF. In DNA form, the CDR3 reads TGTGCCAGCAGCTTCTCCGGCTACAATGAGCAGTTCTTC.

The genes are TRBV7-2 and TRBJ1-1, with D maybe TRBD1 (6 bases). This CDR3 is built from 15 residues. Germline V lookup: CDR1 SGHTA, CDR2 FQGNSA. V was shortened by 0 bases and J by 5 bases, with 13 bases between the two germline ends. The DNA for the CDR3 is TGTGCCAGCAGCTTAGCGGGACACCTTTCAACTGAAGCTTTCTTT. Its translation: CASSLAGHLSTEAFF.

The CDR3 spells CASSPPDRAMNSYEQYF. CDR3 sequence (DNA): TGTGCCAGCTCACCCCCAGACAGGGCAATGAACTCCTACGAGCAGTACTTC. The V call is TRBV18, the J call TRBJ2-7; 7 nucleotides match TRBD1. Germline CDR1 reads KGHSH; CDR2 reads LQKENI. There are 17 residues in the CDR3. V was pared by 3 bases and J by 0 bases, with 11 bases of the junction left unmatched.

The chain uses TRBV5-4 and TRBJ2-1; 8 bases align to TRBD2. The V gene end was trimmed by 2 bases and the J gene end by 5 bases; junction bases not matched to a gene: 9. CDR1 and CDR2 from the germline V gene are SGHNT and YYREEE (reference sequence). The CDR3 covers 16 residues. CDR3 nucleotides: TGTGCCAGCAGCTTAAACCTACGGGGGGGAAACAATGAGCAGTTCTTC. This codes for CASSLNLRGGNNEQFF.

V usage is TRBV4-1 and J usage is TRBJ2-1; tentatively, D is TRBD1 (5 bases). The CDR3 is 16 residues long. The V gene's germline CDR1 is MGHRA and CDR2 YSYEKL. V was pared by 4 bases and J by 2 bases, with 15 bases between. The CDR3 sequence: CASSPTDSQTYNEQFF. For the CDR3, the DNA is TGCGCCAGCAGCCCAACCGACAGCCAAACCTACAATGAGCAGTTCTTC.

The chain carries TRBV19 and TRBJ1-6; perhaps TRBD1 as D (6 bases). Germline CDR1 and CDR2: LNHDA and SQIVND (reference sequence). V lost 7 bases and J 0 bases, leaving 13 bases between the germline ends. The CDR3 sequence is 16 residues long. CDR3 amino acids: CASITGFVSYNSPLHF. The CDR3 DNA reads TGTGCCAGTATCACAGGGTTCGTCTCCTATAATTCACCCCTCCACTTT.

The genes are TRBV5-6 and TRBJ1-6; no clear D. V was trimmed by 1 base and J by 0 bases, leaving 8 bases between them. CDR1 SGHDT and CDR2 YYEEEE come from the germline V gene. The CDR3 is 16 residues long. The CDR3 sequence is CASSLFAGSYNSPLHF. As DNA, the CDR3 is TGTGCCAGCAGCTTGTTTGCGGGCTCCTATAATTCACCCCTCCACTTT.

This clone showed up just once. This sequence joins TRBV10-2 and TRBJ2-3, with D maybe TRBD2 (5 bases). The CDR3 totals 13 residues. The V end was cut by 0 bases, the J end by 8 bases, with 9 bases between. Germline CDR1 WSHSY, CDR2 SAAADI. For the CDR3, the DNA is TGCGCCAGCAGTGAGTCGCAGGCGGGTACGCAGTATTTT. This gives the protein CASSESQAGTQYF.

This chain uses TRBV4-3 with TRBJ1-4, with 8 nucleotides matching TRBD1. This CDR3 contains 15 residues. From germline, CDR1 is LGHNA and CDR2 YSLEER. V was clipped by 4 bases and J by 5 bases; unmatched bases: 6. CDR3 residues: CASSLHRGRNEKLFF. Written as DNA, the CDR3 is TGCGCCAGCAGCCTGCACAGGGGGAGGAATGAAAAACTGTTTTTT.

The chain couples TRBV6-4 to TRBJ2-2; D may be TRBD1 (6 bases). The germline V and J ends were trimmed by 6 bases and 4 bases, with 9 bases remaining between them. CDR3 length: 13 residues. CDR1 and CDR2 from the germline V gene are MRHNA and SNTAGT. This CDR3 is CASRQGSTGELFF. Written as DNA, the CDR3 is TGTGCCAGCAGACAGGGATCCACCGGGGAGCTGTTTTTT.

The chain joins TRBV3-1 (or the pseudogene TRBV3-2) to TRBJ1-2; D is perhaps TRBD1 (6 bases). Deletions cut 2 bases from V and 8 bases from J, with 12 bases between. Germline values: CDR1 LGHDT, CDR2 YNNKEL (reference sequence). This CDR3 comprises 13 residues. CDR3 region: CASSQSGAGGYTF. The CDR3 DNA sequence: TGTGCCAGCAGCCAATCAGGGGCTGGCGGCTACACCTTC.

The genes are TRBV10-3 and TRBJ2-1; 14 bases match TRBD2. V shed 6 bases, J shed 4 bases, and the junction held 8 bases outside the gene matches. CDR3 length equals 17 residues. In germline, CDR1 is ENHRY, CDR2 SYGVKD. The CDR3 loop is CAIRGTSGSQSYNEQFF. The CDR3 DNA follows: TGTGCCATCAGGGGGACTAGCGGGAGTCAGTCATACAATGAGCAGTTCTTC.